The 13 T cell receptor beta chains given below trace back to one sample, sequenced in a study of T cells after yellow fever vaccination. TCRdb reanalysed the 5' RACE reads using MiXCR and keeps one entry per CDR3 protein. The table shows about 220,000 distinct CDR3 sequences, with 3.2% occurring only once. The sequenced sample was CD4+ T cells sorted from PBMCs, obtained 10 days after the yellow fever booster vaccination. Receptor source: a man between 18 and 29 years old who received the YFV17D yellow fever vaccine.

Regarding this clonotype: One end of the junction is discordant with germline, which a read error may explain. The chain uses TRBV7-7 and TRBJ2-5, with 11 bases aligning to TRBD1. Germline V gene lookup returns CDR1 SSHAT and CDR2 FNYEAQ (reference sequence). The length of the CDR3 is 14 residues. CDR3 residues: CASSSGTGGKTQYF. For the CDR3, the DNA is TGTGCTAGCAGTTCTGGGACAGGGGGAAAGACCCAGTACTTC.

This clonotype was detected once. This chain links TRBV20-1 with TRBJ2-5, with D possibly matching TRBD1 (6 bases). Trimming removed 6 bases from V and 4 bases from J, with 15 bases in between. Germline lookup yields CDR1 DFQATT and CDR2 SNEGSKA (reference sequence). The CDR3 covers 13 residues. The CDR3 DNA follows: TGCAGTGCCCCAGGGGCAGGGACAGAGACCCAGTACTTC. This translates into CSAPGAGTETQYF.

This clonotype was counted a few times. This chain uses TRBV12-3 or TRBV12-4 with TRBJ2-1; 10 bases are a match to TRBD2. V trimming: 6 bases; J trimming: 6 bases; junction bases outside the gene matches: 5. The CDR3 contains 14 residues. The CDR3 nucleotides are TGTGCCAGCAGCGCTAGGACTAGCGGCAATGAGCAGTTCTTC. This translates into CASSARTSGNEQFF.

This clonotype came up many times. The J gene is TRBJ1-2, the V gene TRBV5-1, with TRBD1 matching over 7 bases. The ends lost 4 bases at V and 3 bases at J; junction bases unmatched: 6. CDR3 size: 14 residues. Germline V CDR1 and CDR2: SGHRS, YFSETQ. CDR3 in amino acids: CASSPQGQDYGYTF. The CDR3 nucleotides are TGCGCCAGCAGCCCCCAAGGACAGGACTATGGCTACACCTTC.

This clonotype has just a few counts. V is TRBV12-3 or TRBV12-4 and J is TRBJ1-5; 12 bases fit TRBD1. CDR3 length equals 15 residues. Trimming took 9 bases from V and 8 from J; bases not matched to a gene: 11. This CDR3 reads CASKTGTGGAEPQHF. In nucleotides, the CDR3 is TGTGCCAGTAAAACCGGGACAGGGGGCGCCGAGCCCCAGCATTTT.

V usage is TRBV7-9 and J usage is TRBJ2-6; D gene ambiguous. The CDR3 contains 18 residues. The germline V gene encodes CDR1 SEHNR and CDR2 FQNEAQ (reference sequence). V gave up 1 base and J gave up 0 bases, with 13 bases separating them. CDR3 residues: CASSLERLLSSGANVLTF. CDR3 nucleotides: TGTGCCAGCAGCTTAGAAAGGCTCCTGAGCTCTGGGGCCAACGTCCTGACTTTC. Looking up the rest from reference TRBV7-9 and TRBJ2-6 gives the full variable domain: DTGVSQNPRHKITKRGQNVTFRCDPISEHNRLYWYRQTLGQGPEFLTYFQNEAQLEKSRLLSDRFSAERPKGSFSTLEIQRTEQGDSAMYLCASSLERLLSSGANVLTFGAGSRLTVL.

V and J are TRBV12-5 and TRBJ1-1; 8 nucleotides align to TRBD1. J lost 1 base, V lost 7 bases, and 5 bases had no gene match. This CDR3 spans 14 amino acids. Germline V lookup: CDR1 LGHNT, CDR2 FRNRAP. CDR3 in DNA: TGTGCTAGTGCCCGACAGGGGACGAACACTGAAGCTTTCTTT. Its translation: CASARQGTNTEAFF.

The CDR3 nucleotides read TGTGCCAGTAGTATACCACAGGGCACAGATACGCAGTATTTT. This translates into CASSIPQGTDTQYF. V gene TRBV19 combines with J gene TRBJ2-3; a weak D match, TRBD1 (5 bases). The length of the CDR3 is 14 residues. Trimming removed 2 bases at V and 1 base at J, with 7 bases between. From germline, CDR1 is LNHDA and CDR2 SQIVND (reference sequence).

This clonotype was seen at least ten times. This sequence joins TRBV6-6 and TRBJ2-5; 14 nucleotides line up with TRBD2. V lost 6 bases to trimming and J lost 1 base; unmatched junction nucleotides: 1. This CDR3 is built from 15 residues. The germline V gene encodes CDR1 MNHNY and CDR2 SVGAGI (reference sequence). Written as DNA, the CDR3 is TGTGCCAGCAGCGGACTAGCGGGGGGCCAAGAGACCCAGTACTTC. It codes for CASSGLAGGQETQYF.

The chain links TRBV7-8 to TRBJ1-2, with D maybe TRBD1 (6 bases). Germline values: CDR1 SGHVS, CDR2 FQNEAQ. V was shortened by 0 bases and J by 3 bases, with 11 bases between the two germline ends. The CDR3 runs to 15 residues. DNA of the CDR3: TGTGCCAGCAGCTTAGCGCCGGGGGCGGACTATGGCTACACCTTC. Its protein is CASSLAPGADYGYTF.

This clonotype was found a few times. This sequence joins TRBV20-1 and TRBJ2-1; a weak D match, TRBD2 (6 bases). Germline V CDR1 and CDR2: DFQATT, SNEGSKA (reference sequence). The CDR3 runs to 13 residues. V shed 0 bases and J shed 4 bases, with 7 bases lying between them. CDR3 loop: CSAREGGYNEQFF. DNA for the CDR3: TGCAGTGCTAGAGAGGGGGGTTACAATGAGCAGTTCTTC.

This clonotype was observed a few times. This rearrangement joins TRBV10-3 to TRBJ2-3; TRBD2 matches 7 bases. CDR1 is ENHRY and CDR2 is SYGVKD in the germline V gene. The CDR3 totals 12 residues. J was trimmed by 4 bases and V by 11 bases; bases with no gene match: 6. CDR3 residues: CASRGEPDTQYF. In DNA, the CDR3 is TGTGCCTCACGGGGGGAGCCAGATACGCAGTATTTT.

The chain uses TRBV5-1 and TRBJ2-4; 11 positions match TRBD2. Losses at the gene ends were 4 bases for V and 8 bases for J; bases not matched to a gene: 11. CDR3 length: 16 amino acids. The germline CDR1 and CDR2 sequences are SGHRS and YFSETQ. Here the CDR3 DNA reads TGCGCCAGCAGCCACGGGAATAGCGGGGGGGCGGACATTCAGTACTTC. Its translation: CASSHGNSGGADIQYF.